This paragraph covers one TCR beta chain sequence. What it binds is unknown. The sample belongs to a study of T cell responses to AZD1222 COVID-19 vaccine. Findings and limits, study-wide: White British ancestry dominated among donors, who included more females, and clonal diversity was possibly underestimated. CD4 TCRs associated with vaccination spanned spike, dominating at 160-218 and 743-854. Among spike-specific TCRs, nearly half reportedly target unmutated variant regions.

Second-dose intervals of approximately 4 or approximately 12 weeks were pooled. Sequencing was performed with immunoSEQ multiplex PCR; in TCRdb, only in-frame clones are kept and a portion is missing. The table shows 150,000 to 200,000 clones, with approximately 94% occurring only once. The CDR3 runs 15 residues. The germline gives CDR1 SGHNT, CDR2 YYREEE (reference sequence). V lost 5 bases, J lost 3 bases, and 18 bases lay in between. The sequences come from peripheral blood, collected 28 days after the second AZD1222 dose. The chain couples TRBV5-4 to TRBJ2-7, with D perhaps TRBD2 (6 bases). This receptor was obtained from an adult who received the AZD1222 COVID-19 vaccine. The CDR3 DNA reads TGTGCCAGCAGACATGGGACTTCCCTACACTACGAGCAGTACTTC. This codes for CASRHGTSLHYEQYF. The whole variable domain, remainder taken from reference TRBV5-4 and TRBJ2-7, is ETGVTQSPTHLIKTRGQQVTLRCSSQSGHNTVSWYQQALGQGPQFIFQYYREEENGRGNFPPRFSGLQFPNYSSELNVNALELDDSALYLCASRHGTSLHYEQYFGPGTRLTVT.